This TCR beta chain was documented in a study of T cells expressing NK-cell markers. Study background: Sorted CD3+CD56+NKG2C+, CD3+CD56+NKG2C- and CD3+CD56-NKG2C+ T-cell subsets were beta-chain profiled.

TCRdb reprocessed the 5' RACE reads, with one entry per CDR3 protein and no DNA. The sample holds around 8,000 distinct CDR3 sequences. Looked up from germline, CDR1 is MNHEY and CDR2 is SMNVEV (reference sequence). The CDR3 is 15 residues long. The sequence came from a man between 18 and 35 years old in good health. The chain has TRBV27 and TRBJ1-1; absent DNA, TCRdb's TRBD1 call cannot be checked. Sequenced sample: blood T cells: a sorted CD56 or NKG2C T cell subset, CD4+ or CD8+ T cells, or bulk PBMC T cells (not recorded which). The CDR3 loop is CASRVQGAGNTEAFF.